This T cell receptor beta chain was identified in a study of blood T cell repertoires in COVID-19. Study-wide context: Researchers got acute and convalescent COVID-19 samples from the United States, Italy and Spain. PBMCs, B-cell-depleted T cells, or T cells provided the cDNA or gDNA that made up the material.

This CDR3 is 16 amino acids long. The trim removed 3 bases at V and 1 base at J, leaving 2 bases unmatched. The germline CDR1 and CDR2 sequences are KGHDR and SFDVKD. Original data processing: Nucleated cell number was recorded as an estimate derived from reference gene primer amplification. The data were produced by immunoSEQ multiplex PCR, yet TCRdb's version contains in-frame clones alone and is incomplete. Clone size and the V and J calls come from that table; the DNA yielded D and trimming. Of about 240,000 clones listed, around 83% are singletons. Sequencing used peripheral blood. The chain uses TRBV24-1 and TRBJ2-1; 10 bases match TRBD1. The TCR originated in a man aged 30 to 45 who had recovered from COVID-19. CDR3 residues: CATSDRDRGSYNEQFF. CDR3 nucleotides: TGTGCCACCAGTGATCGGGACAGGGGTTCCTACAATGAGCAGTTCTTC.